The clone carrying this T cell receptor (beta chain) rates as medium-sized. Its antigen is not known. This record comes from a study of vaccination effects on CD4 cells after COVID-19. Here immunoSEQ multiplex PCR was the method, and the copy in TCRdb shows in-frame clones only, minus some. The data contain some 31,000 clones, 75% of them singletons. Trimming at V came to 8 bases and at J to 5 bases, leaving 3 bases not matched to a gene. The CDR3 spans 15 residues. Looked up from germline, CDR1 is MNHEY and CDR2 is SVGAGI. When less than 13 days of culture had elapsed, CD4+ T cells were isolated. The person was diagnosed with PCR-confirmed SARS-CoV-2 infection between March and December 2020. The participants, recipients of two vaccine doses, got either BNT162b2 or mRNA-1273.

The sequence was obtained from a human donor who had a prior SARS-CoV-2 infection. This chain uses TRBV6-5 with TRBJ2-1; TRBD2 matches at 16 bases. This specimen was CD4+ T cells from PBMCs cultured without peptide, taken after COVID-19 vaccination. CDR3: CASEGLAGGHNEQFF. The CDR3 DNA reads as TGTGCCAGCGAGGGACTAGCGGGAGGGCACAATGAGCAGTTCTTC.